What follows are 21 T cell receptor beta chains derived from one specimen sequenced in a study of T-cell reconstitution after alpha-beta-depleted transplantation in children. The TCRbeta library was prepared with unique molecular identifiers. Each CDR3 protein is one row after TCRdb ran MiXCR on the PCR reads. This table has just under 550,000 distinct CDR3 sequences, about 17% appearing once. The sequences come from PBMCs from the stem cell graft donor, collected from the stem cell graft. The receptors come from a human donor who donated a stem cell graft to a child with acute lymphoblastic leukemia.

V is TRBV19 and J is TRBJ2-1; no firm D call. Per germline, CDR1 LNHDA and CDR2 SQIVND (reference sequence). The ends were cut back, 3 bases at V and 1 base at J, with 4 bases in the middle. The CDR3 spans 13 residues. DNA of the CDR3: TGTGCCAGTAGTATTAGTTCCTACAATGAGCAGTTCTTC. Amino acid sequence: CASSISSYNEQFF.

This clonotype was observed a few times. The CDR3 protein is CASSDDRGPYEQYF. The CDR3 region has the DNA TGCGCCAGCAGCGACGACAGGGGCCCCTACGAGCAGTACTTC. The V call is TRBV4-1, the J call TRBJ2-7; TRBD1 aligns across 8 bases. Germline CDR1 and CDR2: MGHRA and YSYEKL. The CDR3 extends over 14 amino acids. J lost 2 bases, V lost 5 bases, and 5 bases had no gene match.

The gene calls are TRBV20-1 and TRBJ1-6; perhaps TRBD1 as D (5 bases). The V and J ends lost 1 base and 7 bases respectively, with 17 bases between them. CDR1 and CDR2 from the germline V gene are DFQATT and SNEGSKA (reference sequence). The CDR3 length is 16 residues. CDR3 DNA: TGCAGTGCTAGAGGGGGCGGCCAGGGAAAAAATTCACCCCTCCACTTT. It yields the protein CSARGGGQGKNSPLHF.

V is TRBV7-9 and J is TRBJ1-5; the match to TRBD1 covers 9 bases. In germline, CDR1 is SEHNR, CDR2 FQNEAQ (reference sequence). Trimming removed 5 bases from V and 6 bases from J; junction bases left unmatched: 11. This CDR3 has 16 residues. CDR3 nucleotide sequence: TGTGCCAGCAGCGGGGGGACAGGGTCTGTTGGTCAGCCCCAGCATTTT. As protein: CASSGGTGSVGQPQHF.

V usage is TRBV6-1 and J usage is TRBJ2-1; possible D gene TRBD1, 6 bases. The CDR3 contains 17 residues. CDR1 MNHNS and CDR2 SASEGT come from the germline V gene. V lost 6 bases and J lost 0, with 18 bases in between. The CDR3 region is CASSRPRPGDSYNEQFF. In DNA, the CDR3 is TGTGCCAGCAGCCGCCCAAGGCCAGGGGACTCCTACAATGAGCAGTTCTTC.

This clonotype turned up a few times. The chain combines TRBV9 with TRBJ1-1, with D tentatively TRBD1 (5 bases). V lost 0 bases and J 0 bases, leaving 9 bases between the germline ends. CDR3 length: 15 amino acids. CDR1 SGDLS and CDR2 YYNGEE come from the germline V gene. CDR3 sequence (DNA): TGTGCCAGCAGCGTAGGGGCAGGGATGAACACTGAAGCTTTCTTT. Residues: CASSVGAGMNTEAFF.

This clonotype was counted between two and nine times. The CDR3 region is CASSSRAGYDTGELFF. Written as DNA, the CDR3 is TGTGCCAGCAGCTCCAGGGCGGGGTATGACACCGGGGAGCTGTTTTTT. The chain is built from TRBV11-3 and TRBJ2-2, with a tentative D call TRBD2 (6 bases). Between the trimmed V and J ends, which lost 4 bases and 3 bases, there was a span of 15 bases. The CDR3 spans 16 residues. Germline V gene data show CDR1 as SGHNT and CDR2 as YENEEA.

This clonotype was seen only a few times. The chain uses TRBV7-9 and TRBJ2-7; 7 bases are a match to TRBD1. With V trimmed by 5 bases and J by 2 bases, 6 bases remained unmatched. Germline V gene lookup returns CDR1 SEHNR and CDR2 FQNEAQ (reference sequence). The CDR3 has 14 amino acids. The CDR3: CASSAQGDAYEQYF. Here the CDR3 DNA reads TGTGCCAGCAGCGCGCAGGGGGATGCCTACGAGCAGTACTTC.

The table lists this clonotype with a few counts. The V and J genes are TRBV5-1 and TRBJ2-3; 11 nucleotides align to TRBD1. CDR3 length equals 15 residues. CDR1 and CDR2 (germline): SGHRS, YFSETQ. Trimming at V came to 0 bases and at J to 4 bases, leaving 1 base not matched to a gene. The CDR3 sequence: CASSLGTGGPDTQYF. As DNA, the CDR3 is TGCGCCAGCAGCTTGGGGACAGGGGGCCCAGATACGCAGTATTTT.

CDR3 residues: CASSHGTGGTNEQFF. CDR3 in DNA: TGTGCCAGCAGCCACGGGACAGGGGGCACGAATGAGCAGTTCTTC. The chain carries TRBV11-2 and TRBJ2-1, with 12 bases matching TRBD1. The CDR3 has 15 residues. Germline V gives CDR1 SGHAT, CDR2 FQNNGV. The trim removed 5 bases at V and 7 bases at J, leaving 6 bases unmatched. The variable domain in full, completed from reference TRBV11-2 and TRBJ2-1, reads EAGVAQSPRYKIIEKRQSVAFWCNPISGHATLYWYQQILGQGPKLLIQFQNNGVVDDSQLPKDRFSAERLKGVDSTLKIQPAKLEDSAVYLCASSHGTGGTNEQFFGPGTRLTVL.

This clonotype was observed a few times. The chain employs TRBV20-1 and TRBJ1-1; a weak D match, TRBD1 (6 bases). The germline CDR1 and CDR2 sequences are DFQATT and SNEGSKA (reference sequence). The germline V and J ends were trimmed by 0 bases and 1 base, with 12 bases remaining between them. The CDR3 has 15 amino acids. In DNA form, the CDR3 reads TGCAGTGCTAGAGATCTTGAGGACAGGAACACTGAAGCTTTCTTT. It specifies CSARDLEDRNTEAFF.

This clonotype was counted only a few times. The chain combines TRBV12-3 or TRBV12-4 with TRBJ2-5; 7 bases match TRBD2. CDR3 length: 15 amino acids. V trimming: 4 bases; J trimming: 3 bases; junction bases outside the gene matches: 8. CDR3 sequence (DNA): TGTGCCAGCAGTTCCGGAGCGGGAAAGGAAGAGACCCAGTACTTC. It specifies CASSSGAGKEETQYF.

In this sample, this clonotype turned up a few times. Here the CDR3 DNA reads TGCAGTGCTAGAGATGCAGGGCATAACGAGCAGTACTTC. The encoded protein is CSARDAGHNEQYF. The chain recombines TRBV20-1 with TRBJ2-7, with D possibly matching TRBD1 (5 bases). There are 13 residues in the CDR3. Looked up from germline, CDR1 is DFQATT and CDR2 is SNEGSKA (reference sequence). The V end was cut by 0 bases, the J end by 5 bases, with 11 bases between.

This clonotype has a handful of counts. The genes are TRBV4-2 and TRBJ2-7, with TRBD2 matching 16 bases. The CDR3 has 20 residues. The germline CDR1 and CDR2 sequences are LGHNA and YNFKEQ. J gave up 4 bases and V 1 base, and 13 bases lay outside the gene matches. CDR3 bases: TGTGCCAGCAGCCAAGTCCGAACCGGGACTAGCGGGAGGGTTTGGTACGAGCAGTACTTC. It encodes CASSQVRTGTSGRVWYEQYF.

The table lists this clonotype with a few counts. The chain uses TRBV7-9 and TRBJ2-1; D is ambiguous. CDR3 length: 12 amino acids. Trimming shortened V by 2 bases and J by 6 bases, and 5 bases separated the two germline ends. Germline CDR1 is SEHNR and CDR2 is FQNEAQ (reference sequence). CDR3 nucleotides: TGTGCCAGCAGCTTAATCCTCAATGAGCAGTTCTTC. This gives the protein CASSLILNEQFF.

The chain has TRBV4-1 and TRBJ2-7; 9 positions agree with TRBD1. The CDR3 totals 14 residues. The ends lost 2 bases at V and 4 bases at J; junction bases unmatched: 3. CDR1 is MGHRA, CDR2 YSYEKL, per germline. The CDR3 DNA reads as TGCGCCAGCAGCCAAATCGGACAGGGGTACGAGCAGTACTTC. Its protein is CASSQIGQGYEQYF.

V usage is TRBV24-1 and J usage is TRBJ2-1; D gene unclear. V was cut by 9 bases and J by 9 bases, with 11 bases left in between. The V gene's germline CDR1 is KGHDR and CDR2 SFDVKD. The CDR3 contains 11 residues. The CDR3 DNA reads TGTGCCACCTTTCAAGGTGGTGAGCAGTTCTTC. This encodes CATFQGGEQFF.

Only a few counts were recorded for this clonotype. The chain is built from TRBV6-1 and TRBJ2-5, with D perhaps TRBD1 (6 bases). V dropped 6 bases and J dropped 3 bases, with 14 bases sitting between them. The CDR3 has 14 residues. In germline, CDR1 is MNHNS, CDR2 SASEGT. CDR3 residues: CASSPMDSKETQYF. Here the CDR3 DNA reads TGTGCCAGCAGCCCTATGGACAGTAAAGAGACCCAGTACTTC.

This clonotype has a handful of counts. V is TRBV5-6 and J is TRBJ2-7; possibly TRBD1 for D (5 bases). This CDR3 contains 15 residues. With 6 bases removed from V and 2 bases from J, the gap between germline ends came to 18 bases. The V gene's germline CDR1 is SGHDT and CDR2 YYEEEE. Here the CDR3 DNA reads TGTGCCAGCACTCTACCAGGGTCGACGCCCTACGAGCAGTACTTC. It specifies CASTLPGSTPYEQYF.

The chain links TRBV18 to TRBJ2-5; 13 bases line up with TRBD2. CDR1 is KGHSH and CDR2 is LQKENI in the germline V gene. The CDR3 has 18 amino acids. Trimming removed 2 bases from V and 4 bases from J; junction bases left unmatched: 10. The CDR3 is CASSPGTPGLAGLETQYF. The CDR3 nucleotides are TGTGCCAGCTCACCAGGGACGCCGGGACTAGCGGGACTAGAGACCCAGTACTTC.

This clonotype came up a few times. This sequence joins TRBV2 and TRBJ2-7; a possible D gene is TRBD2 (5 bases). The CDR3 runs to 14 residues. CDR1 and CDR2 (germline): SNHLY, FYNNEI. Deletions cut 9 bases from V and 0 bases from J, with 15 bases between. The CDR3 DNA reads TGTGCCAGTAAGGTCCGGGAAAGCTCCTACGAGCAGTACTTC. This sequence encodes CASKVRESSYEQYF.